These 5 T cell receptor beta chains were all obtained from the same sample, sequenced in a study of T cells expressing NK-cell markers. TCRdb re-called the 5' RACE reads and shows each CDR3 protein once, DNA omitted. The sample includes roughly 420,000 distinct CDR3 sequences. Material: blood T cells: a sorted CD56 or NKG2C T cell subset, CD4+ or CD8+ T cells, or bulk PBMC T cells (not recorded which). The origin of the receptors is a woman aged 18-70 years in good health.

The V and J genes are TRBV27 and TRBJ2-2; TCRdb indicates TRBD1, and absent DNA this call remains unverified. Germline CDR1 is MNHEY and CDR2 is SMNVEV (reference sequence). The CDR3 has 17 residues. The CDR3: CASSRTNRGSNTGELFF.

The chain links TRBV4-3 to TRBJ1-1; lacking DNA, the TRBD1 call made by TCRdb goes unchecked. From germline, CDR1 is LGHNA and CDR2 YSLEER. The CDR3 extends over 16 amino acids. CDR3 sequence: CASSQGWGAPNTEAFF.

The J gene is TRBJ2-1, the V gene TRBV6-1; TCRdb proposes TRBD1, but this gene call is untestable without DNA. Germline V gene data show CDR1 as MNHNS and CDR2 as SASEGT. The length of the CDR3 is 13 residues. The chain's CDR3 is CASTLTGWDEQFF.

The chain carries TRBV5-1 and TRBJ2-4; TCRdb names TRBD2, which stays unverified in the absence of DNA. Germline CDR1 reads SGHRS; CDR2 reads YFSETQ. The CDR3 is 15 amino acids. The CDR3 is CASSSTGTEQNIQYF.

V and J are TRBV20-1 and TRBJ2-7; TCRdb outputs TRBD2, but without DNA this stays unchecked. Germline CDR1 and CDR2: DFQATT and SNEGSKA (reference sequence). There are 14 residues in the CDR3. CDR3 residues: CSARLLAGAYEQYF.